This entry features one TCR beta chain sequence. Its antigen has not been determined. No per-base quality is available; no much larger clone lies one base away. The library was built by means of the immunoSEQ multiplex PCR assay. The multiplex PCR relied on a mix of 60 forward primers for TCR Vbeta segments and 13 reverse primers for TCR Jbeta segments. The CDR3 region of rearranged TCR beta genes was amplified from genomic DNA by a multiplex PCR assay. The Illumina HiSeq System was used to sequence the amplified TCR beta libraries as 87-base-pair reads. The published analysis was carried out like this. A later analysis tallied 75 million to 95 million unique TCR beta chains across the 610 or so repertoires, and some 10 million of those chains were shared by two or more donors. To remove PCR and sequencing errors, raw reads were error-corrected and collapsed into unique sequences using a nearest-neighbor algorithm that merged closely related sequences. Alignment of CDR3 sequences to IMGT reference sequences was used to assign V, D and J gene segments. Each retained sequence needed at least a six-nucleotide match to both a V gene segment and a J gene segment. Rearrangements were classified as productive when the CDR3 lacked stop codons and remained in frame with V and J, and all other rearrangements were classified as non-productive. Following IMGT convention, CDR3 was defined as the stretch from the second conserved V-encoded cysteine to the conserved J-encoded phenylalanine. In an earlier analysis of more than 550 of the donors, sequences lacking an unambiguous match to a single V gene segment were excluded. In an earlier analysis of several hundred of the donors, V segments were called functional above 56.7% productive rearrangements and were called segregating when the between-donor standard deviation exceeded 5%. A statistical classification framework was built for diagnosing cytomegalovirus status from the catalog of TCR beta chain sequences. V and J gene assignment, in a later analysis, came from comparing TCR nucleotide sequences with IMGT/GENE-DB human TR gene sequences. The TCRdist pipeline was used in a later analysis to assign CDR3 sequences and most-parsimonious VDJ recombination scenarios. In a later analysis, every TCR beta chain was defined by the combination of its CDR3 amino acid sequence and its V-gene family, and reads without a unique V-gene family were dropped. To address suspected cross-contamination and a sequencing artifact, a later analysis removed 550 to 750 highly shared, low-generation-probability nucleotide sequences. In a later analysis, a clonal expansion index was calculated for each public chain from normalized within-repertoire ranks of inferred template counts. In a later analysis, generation probabilities were computed using a VDJ recombination model fitted to out-of-frame rearrangements, and the results were checked against IGoR. A later analysis scored TCR-TCR, TCR-HLA and TCR-CMV co-occurrence with hypergeometric tests, applying a repertoire-size bias correction to TCR pairs. False discovery rates were estimated in a later analysis by permuting HLA or CMV assignments 20 times. In a later analysis, co-occurring TCRs were grouped using DBSCAN, with TCRdist sequence similarity added in when clustering inside HLA-allele-positive subsets. Repertoires with fewer than 30,000 or more than 120,000 public chains, plus five repertoires with anomalous nucleotide sharing, were excluded from co-occurrence clustering. TCRdb took over this immuneACCESS table, retaining in-frame rearrangements with V and J assigned. Such tables are incomplete; in checked studies, under half of the missing clones stem from an unresolved V gene, and the remainder is unexplained. V and J calls plus clone size are reproduced from that table; the DNA served to infer D and trimming. For this sample the table gives around 220,000 clones, of which around 80% were detected only once. About a sixth of the sample lies in the top ten.

In total, 500 to 700 healthy bone marrow donors made up the cohort. At the time of sampling, all cohort members were nominally healthy, though unrecorded immune exposures were likely present. The donor was CMV seronegative and was included in the group of around 320 seronegative cohort members. A peripheral blood sample was provided by each donor, and peripheral blood mononuclear cells were used for TCR beta sequencing. Genomic DNA was extracted from the blood cell samples with the Qiagen DNeasy Blood Extraction Kit. V is trimmed back by 2 bases and J by 5 bases, and the junction contains 11 bases that no gene match accounts for. CDR1 and CDR2 (KGHSH, LQKENI) derive from the germline V gene. Spanning cysteine to phenylalanine, the CDR3 consists of 18 amino acids. Only CDR3 DNA is held: 54 bases, read in frame from base 1. These data are taken from a study of cytomegalovirus exposure and HLA in healthy donors (dated by TCRdb to 2016 to 2017). Notes on the research overall: In an earlier analysis of some 610 of the donors, approximately 300 Gb of sequence data and approximately 100 million unique TCR beta sequences from some 170 million T cells were reported. To predict cytomegalovirus infection status, the study brought together high-throughput TCR immunosequencing, statistical association of individual TCRs with disease status, and machine learning. All discovery cohort repertoires had been generated on a single sequencing platform. Donor age, sex, ethnicity and CMV serostatus were compiled alongside the repertoire data. The aim of the study was to test whether cataloging public T cell receptors could identify signatures of past pathogen exposure. To study patterns of TCR occurrence, a later analysis re-analyzed previously published TCR beta repertoires from hundreds of donors and added high-resolution HLA genotyping. About five DR-DQ haplotypes were handled as single units for association and clustering, since linkage in the cohort was strong. Of the roughly 410 genotyped donors, 75% to 85% were placed in the genetic ancestry cluster associated with self-reported Caucasian donors. Along with the roughly 700-subject first cohort, a separate validation cohort of over 90 different subjects was used. Class I and class II HLA loci were covered by the typing at four-digit resolution. Rather than using new phenotypic data, the later analysis identified candidate immune exposures from TCR beta sequences and from how often those sequences occurred across donors. The study used immunosequencing to profile the T cell repertoires of under 700 subjects and linked those repertoires to cytomegalovirus serostatus. An early release covering 500 to 750 HLA-typed donors comprised about 300 gigabases of sequencing data and 85 million or so unique TCR sequences. An earlier analysis of around 540 of the donors applied high-throughput TCR beta sequencing to assess whether each TCR beta V gene segment acted as functional or pseudogenic. Among a few hundred genotyped donors of the cohort, an average of approximately 240,000 unique TCR beta nucleotide sequences were sequenced per donor, roughly 20% of them non-productive. Typing coverage differed by locus: A, B, C, DRB1 and DQB1 were typed in roughly 629-640 donors, DQA1 in about 500, DPA1 in approximately 600, and DPB1 in approximately 450. A later genetic analysis took genome-wide SNP genotypes for about three fifths of the 666 donors and used that subset as a discovery cohort. What the authors observed across the whole study: Because counts were too low, 15 or so rarely observed V segments, including chromosome 9 orphons, were excluded from the earlier analysis of a few hundred of the donors. A cluster of highly shared sequence variants was judged likely to be a technical artifact of the sequencing pipeline. Because some donors lacked HLA typing at each locus, the association tests relied only on the typed subset. At a false discovery rate of 0.05, a later analysis linked 15,000 to 20,000 TCR beta sequences to specific HLA alleles. According to a later analysis, parvovirus B19, influenza, CMV and Epstein-Barr virus appeared linked to several top co-occurrence clusters. A few of the identified cytomegalovirus-associated TCR beta chains were confirmed in vitro to be specific for cytomegalovirus antigens. The cohort was sequenced for TCR beta chains only, and without alpha or paired-chain data the features that could be detected were limited. Because the 87-base-pair reads could not distinguish some IMGT-functional V segments, including TRBV6-2 and TRBV6-3, those segments were excluded. V-gene and J-gene trimming of TCR beta chains was associated with a missense DCLRE1C variant in a later genetic analysis, and the association was replicated in an independent cohort. Correlated functional status among segregating V segments might be attributable to linkage disequilibrium, but an unknown experimental factor could not be ruled out. The authors suggested that the approach could potentially be generalized to other disease states and immunological phenotypes. In a later analysis, HLA-associated TCR beta chains were found to be more clonally expanded and to have lower generation probabilities than equally common non-associated chains. In a later analysis, the rate of TCR association differed among HLA loci, with DRB1 alleles having the most associated TCRs and HLA-C alleles having the fewest. A later genetic analysis reported fewer N-insertions in productive TCRs among donors in an Asian-associated ancestry cluster than the 666-donor mean. Across donors, most TCR sequences were observed very rarely, whereas some public TCRs were present in many individuals. When HLA alleles, especially DR and DQ, strongly co-occurred, attributing TCR associations to individual alleles was difficult. In a later analysis, most CMV-associated TCR beta chains were found to appear HLA-restricted, with HLA associations seemingly driven largely by CMV exposure. The presence/absence analyses assumed that sequencing depth was roughly uniform across donors, and that assumption may not be true. Cytomegalovirus status was reported to be diagnosed by the classifier with high specificity and sensitivity in both the original and validation cohorts. CMV serostatus was the only immune exposure information available for the cohort. A further reported finding was that TCR beta sequences accurately predicted the HLA-A and HLA-B alleles for most subjects in the first cohort. In an earlier analysis of several hundred of the donors, most TCR beta V segments were observed in productive rearrangements about 90% or about 30% of the time, broadly matching IMGT annotations. In the study, 150 to 200 TCR beta chains were listed as associated with cytomegalovirus.

Sequencing used PBMCs. The rearranged chain carries TRBV18 and TRBJ2-5; a stretch of 13 junction bases matches TRBD2. This TCR was recovered from a man aged 40-55 years in good health and CMV-seronegative. At the DNA level, the sequence is TGTGCCAGCTCACCAGTTTGGACTAGCGGGGGCCATCTGGAGACCCAGTACTTC. Translated, it gives CASSPVWTSGGHLETQYF.